A single sample is the source of the 15 T cell receptor beta chains below, sequenced in a study of T cell repertoires in cytomegalovirus infection. TCRdb reanalysed the reads using MiXCR and keeps one entry per CDR3 protein. The sample has 250,000 to 300,000 distinct CDR3 sequences, approximately 22% seen once; the top ten hold 15% to 20%. These receptors' antigens are unknown. The specimen comprised cultured PBMCs, sampled from culture after CMV antigen stimulation. These receptors came from a human donor in good health (CMV status not recorded). Some clones in this sample may be carry-over from other donors' samples.

The chain joins TRBV7-2 to TRBJ1-4, with D possibly matching TRBD1 (5 bases). CDR1 and CDR2 (germline): SGHTA, FQGNSA. The CDR3 is 14 amino acids. Between the trimmed V and J ends, which lost 1 base and 9 bases, there was a span of 12 bases. The CDR3 region has the DNA TGTGCCAGCAGCTTAGATCAGGGAAGGCAAAAACTGTTTTTT. Translation gives CASSLDQGRQKLFF.

This clonotype was observed at least ten times. V gene TRBV7-9 combines with J gene TRBJ2-7; D is undetermined. The CDR3 has 11 amino acids. V was clipped by 4 bases and J by 6 bases, with 7 bases between them. CDR1 SEHNR and CDR2 FQNEAQ come from the germline V gene (reference sequence). The CDR3: CASSYGPEQYV. The CDR3 DNA sequence: TGTGCCAGCAGCTACGGGCCCGAGCAGTACGTC.

This clonotype was counted between two and nine times. The rearrangement links TRBV6-2 or TRBV6-3 to TRBJ2-3; no firm D call. CDR3 length: 12 residues. CDR1 is MNHEY, CDR2 SVGEGT, per germline. V shed 2 bases and J shed 5 bases, with 5 bases lying between them. The CDR3 sequence is CASSYVGDTQYF. The CDR3 nucleotides are TGTGCCAGCAGTTACGTAGGAGATACGCAGTATTTT.

This clonotype was observed many times. J is TRBJ1-5 and V is TRBV7-9; D gene ambiguous. Trimming shortened V by 3 bases and J by 0 bases, and 9 bases separated the two germline ends. The CDR3 extends over 15 amino acids. Germline V gene lookup returns CDR1 SEHNR and CDR2 FQNEAQ (reference sequence). The CDR3 coding sequence is TGTGCCAGCAGCTTGCTGGACGGTAGCAATCAGCCCCAGCATTTT. It encodes CASSLLDGSNQPQHF.

This clonotype appeared a single time. The rearrangement links TRBV9 to TRBJ1-2; no clear D gene. This CDR3 comprises 16 residues. Germline V gene sequence: CDR1 SGDLS, CDR2 YYNGEE. V was clipped by 4 bases and J by 0 bases, with 16 bases between them. The CDR3 bases are TGTGCCAGCAGCCTAATCGGCAGCGCCGCTAACTATGGCTACACCTTC. This gives the protein CASSLIGSAANYGYTF.

The rearrangement uses TRBV6-5 and TRBJ2-3, with 12 bases that match TRBD2. The CDR3 has 18 residues. CDR1 is MNHEY and CDR2 is SVGAGI in the germline V gene. V trimming: 1 base; J trimming: 5 bases; junction bases outside the gene matches: 10. CDR3: CASSYLGLAGGPGDTQYF. CDR3 sequence (DNA): TGTGCCAGCAGTTACTTGGGGCTAGCGGGAGGGCCGGGAGATACGCAGTATTTT.

CDR3 amino acids: CASSVGETAYGYTF. CDR3 nucleotide sequence: TGTGCCAGCAGCGTAGGAGAGACAGCCTATGGCTACACCTTC. V usage is TRBV9 and J usage is TRBJ1-2; maybe TRBD1 (5 bases). Trimming cost V 0 bases and J 4 bases, with 10 bases left between them. The CDR3 spans 14 residues. Germline V CDR1 and CDR2: SGDLS, YYNGEE.

The chain carries TRBV27 and TRBJ2-3; D is uncertain. Germline CDR1 reads MNHEY; CDR2 reads SMNVEV (reference sequence). This CDR3 has 12 amino acids. V shed 5 bases and J shed 2 bases, with 5 bases lying between them. CDR3 sequence: CASSDITDTQYF. Here the CDR3 DNA reads TGTGCCAGCAGTGATATCACAGATACGCAGTATTTT.

The chain uses TRBV3-1 and TRBJ2-1; D is unclear. The CDR3 totals 13 residues. Trimming pared 0 bases from V and 13 bases from J, leaving 13 bases between. Germline V gives CDR1 LGHDT, CDR2 YNNKEL (reference sequence). For the CDR3, the DNA is TGTGCCAGCAGCCAAGATAACAGCCGCCTTCAGTTCTTC. This gives the protein CASSQDNSRLQFF.

This clonotype was found a few times. The V and J genes are TRBV12-3 or TRBV12-4 and TRBJ1-1; D is ambiguous. The CDR3 consists of 15 residues. Trimming took off 5 bases at V and 0 bases at J, with 13 bases between the two ends. The CDR3 DNA follows: TGTGCCAGCAGTCCCCGTGCAGTCATGAACACTGAAGCTTTCTTT. Its translation: CASSPRAVMNTEAFF.

This clonotype was observed at least ten times. The rearrangement uses TRBV7-3 and TRBJ2-3, with 7 positions matching TRBD2. V was clipped by 5 bases and J by 0 bases; unmatched bases: 8. The CDR3 contains 16 residues. CDR1 SGHTA and CDR2 FQGTGA come from the germline V gene. The CDR3 sequence is CASSRISGDSTDTQYF. CDR3 nucleotides: TGTGCCAGCAGCCGAATAAGCGGGGATAGCACAGATACGCAGTATTTT.

This clonotype was seen a few times. V and J are TRBV6-2 or TRBV6-3 and TRBJ2-7; the D is unclear. Germline CDR1 is MNHEY and CDR2 is SVGEGT. The CDR3 loop spans 14 amino acids. V dropped 0 bases and J dropped 6 bases, with 12 bases sitting between them. The chain's CDR3 is CASSYSIPLPEQYF. The CDR3 coding sequence is TGTGCCAGCAGTTACTCGATCCCACTCCCCGAGCAGTACTTC.

This clonotype was counted ten times or more. This chain links TRBV7-2 with TRBJ2-1, with a possible D match to TRBD1 (5 bases). Germline lookup yields CDR1 SGHTA and CDR2 FQGNSA. Trimming took 5 bases from V and 6 from J, leaving 17 bases between them. This CDR3 has 15 residues. In DNA, the CDR3 is TGTGCCAGCAGCGGGTTTGCAGGGTTCTCCAATGAGCAGTTCTTC. Its protein is CASSGFAGFSNEQFF. The variable domain in full, completed from reference TRBV7-2 and TRBJ2-1, reads GAGVSQSPSNKVTEKGKDVELRCDPISGHTALYWYRQSLGQGLEFLIYFQGNSAPDKSGLPSDRFSAERTGGSVSTLTIQRTQQEDSAVYLCASSGFAGFSNEQFFGPGTRLTVL.

The chain combines TRBV27 with TRBJ2-5; TRBD2 aligns across 11 bases. This CDR3 is built from 15 residues. V was clipped by 4 bases and J by 4 bases; unmatched bases: 5. The V gene's germline CDR1 is MNHEY and CDR2 SMNVEV (reference sequence). In DNA form, the CDR3 reads TGTGCCAGCAGTTCTGATAGCGGGAGGGGAGAGACCCAGTACTTC. Protein sequence: CASSSDSGRGETQYF.

The chain couples TRBV20-1 to TRBJ2-1; D uncertain. The CDR3 spans 11 residues. V was pared by 5 bases and J by 2 bases, with 4 bases between. The germline CDR1 and CDR2 sequences are DFQATT and SNEGSKA (reference sequence). Here the CDR3 DNA reads TGCAGTGCTCCTGCCTACAATGAGCAGTTCTTC. It encodes CSAPAYNEQFF.